This entry lists 20 T cell receptor beta chains sequenced from one sample in a study of blood T cells in healthy people across ages (dated by TCRdb to the mid-2010s). To prepare the library, 5' RACE was applied. Reads for this sample came from an Illumina HiSeq 2500. The second PCR ran for about 6 to 11 cycles and used a J-beta primer mix along with a sample-barcoded 5' primer. TCRdb reran the public reads through fastp at Q25 and MiXCR, keeping productive beta chains. Under each unique CDR3 protein, matching rows form one entry showing the most common genes and DNA. Across this sample there are more than 600,000 distinct CDR3 sequences, with approximately 25% seen only once. Jointly, the top ten make up 9.4% of the sample. These same data were also listed under a study on T cells of mothers and their children.

Sequences were obtained from blood. The origin of the receptors is a boy aged 10-17 years in good health.

This chain links TRBV7-9 with TRBJ1-5; TRBD1 aligns across 11 bases. Looked up from germline, CDR1 is SEHNR and CDR2 is FQNEAQ (reference sequence). V gave up 5 bases and J gave up 6 bases; unmatched junction bases: 6. The CDR3 sequence is 15 residues long. CDR3 coding DNA: TGTGCCAGCAGCCTAGGGACAGGGGGTATTCAGCCCCAGCATTTT. It translates to CASSLGTGGIQPQHF. The full variable domain, in which reference TRBV7-9 and TRBJ1-5 provide the parts outside the CDR3, is DTGVSQNPRHKITKRGQNVTFRCDPISEHNRLYWYRQTLGQGPEFLTYFQNEAQLEKSRLLSDRFSAERPKGSFSTLEIQRTEQGDSAMYLCASSLGTGGIQPQHFGDGTRLSIL.

This clonotype was seen only a few times. The rearrangement links TRBV3-1 to TRBJ2-3; a weak D match, TRBD1 (5 bases). The germline V gene has CDR1 LGHDT and CDR2 YNNKEL (reference sequence). The CDR3 covers 14 residues. V was trimmed by 3 bases and J by 2 bases, leaving 9 bases between them. CDR3 loop: CASSHPGYTDTQYF. The CDR3 DNA sequence: TGTGCCAGCAGCCACCCAGGGTACACAGATACGCAGTATTTT.

The chain recombines TRBV20-1 with TRBJ2-5; no firm D call. Near its end, the DNA agrees better with TRBJ2-1, so the J call may be wrong. Per the germline V gene, CDR1 is DFQATT and CDR2 is SNEGSKA (reference sequence). The CDR3 spans 12 residues. CDR3 sequence: CSARRSGDEQFF. CDR3 nucleotides: TGCAGTGCTAGACGATCGGGCGATGAGCAGTTCTTC.

This clonotype showed up just a few times. The chain links TRBV3-1 to TRBJ1-2; unclear D gene. The CDR3 totals 13 residues. From germline, CDR1 is LGHDT and CDR2 YNNKEL (reference sequence). Between the trimmed V and J ends, which lost 0 bases and 8 bases, there was a span of 10 bases. The DNA of the CDR3 is TGTGCCAGCAGCCAAGATCCCCCCGGAGGCTACACCTTC. Amino acid sequence: CASSQDPPGGYTF. The variable domain in full, completed from reference TRBV3-1 and TRBJ1-2, reads DTAVSQTPKYLVTQMGNDKSIKCEQNLGHDTMYWYKQDSKKFLKIMFSYNNKELIINETVPNRFSPKSPDKAHLNLHINSLELGDSAVYFCASSQDPPGGYTFGSGTRLTVV.

The chain carries TRBV11-2 and TRBJ2-3, with no clear D. Germline lookup yields CDR1 SGHAT and CDR2 FQNNGV. V lost 3 bases, J lost 4 bases, and 14 bases lay in between. This CDR3 comprises 15 residues. CDR3: CASSFASWAADTQYF. CDR3 DNA: TGTGCCAGCAGCTTCGCCAGCTGGGCTGCAGATACGCAGTATTTT.

The genes are TRBV2 and TRBJ2-7, with D perhaps matching TRBD2 (5 bases). V was clipped by 8 bases and J by 1 base, with 15 bases between them. This CDR3 has 14 amino acids. Germline-derived CDR1 and CDR2 are SNHLY and FYNNEI. The CDR3 here is CASDGVDDSYEQYF. The DNA for the CDR3 is TGTGCCAGCGACGGGGTAGACGATTCCTACGAGCAGTACTTC.

The chain recombines TRBV29-1 with TRBJ2-7, with 13 bases that match TRBD2. Gene TRBJ2-1 matches the end of the DNA better, so the J call may be wrong. Germline V lookup: CDR1 SQVTM, CDR2 ANQGSEA. CDR3 length equals 13 residues. CDR3 sequence reads: CSHRLAGGYEQFF. As DNA, the CDR3 is TGCAGCCACCGACTAGCGGGAGGCTATGAGCAGTTCTTC.

This chain uses TRBV25-1 with TRBJ2-5, with 11 bases aligning to TRBD2. The J call is doubtful: the DNA matches TRBJ2-1 better. Germline CDR1 is MGHDK and CDR2 is SYGVNS. The CDR3 contains 15 residues. CDR3 sequence: CASSDLAGGDNEQFF. The CDR3 nucleotides read TGTGCCAGCAGTGATTTAGCGGGGGGGGACAATGAGCAGTTCTTC.

The rearrangement uses TRBV20-1 and TRBJ2-7; weak D call: TRBD2 (6 bases). Trimming removed 6 bases at V and 1 base at J, with 13 bases between. The V gene's germline CDR1 is DFQATT and CDR2 SNEGSKA (reference sequence). There are 13 residues in the CDR3. As DNA, the CDR3 is TGCAGTGCGGTCAGCGGGTGGTCCTACGAGCAGTACTTC. This encodes CSAVSGWSYEQYF.

V is TRBV6-1 and J is TRBJ1-2; D is perhaps TRBD1 (5 bases). Trimming removed 5 bases at V and 8 bases at J, with 18 bases between. The CDR3 runs to 14 residues. Germline V gene lookup returns CDR1 MNHNS and CDR2 SASEGT. The CDR3 here is CASSNEVGRGGYTF. The CDR3 DNA sequence: TGTGCCAGCAGTAACGAAGTGGGTAGGGGCGGCTACACCTTC.

The DNA for the CDR3 is TGCAGTGCTAGGGGCCACGGGACAGGGGGCATCTATGGCTACACCTTC. Its protein is CSARGHGTGGIYGYTF. This rearrangement joins TRBV20-1 to TRBJ1-2; 12 nucleotides match TRBD1. Trimming removed 3 bases from V and 4 bases from J; junction bases left unmatched: 9. The CDR3 has 16 residues. Per the germline V gene, CDR1 is DFQATT and CDR2 is SNEGSKA (reference sequence).

This clonotype was picked up a small number of times. This chain uses TRBV6-2 or TRBV6-3 with TRBJ2-1, with 11 bases fitting TRBD2. This CDR3 spans 17 amino acids. CDR1 and CDR2 (germline): MNHEY, SVGEGT. With 3 bases clipped from V and 8 bases from J, the junction kept 12 bases outside the gene matches. The CDR3 sequence: CASSYGRLAGRYDEQFF. DNA of the CDR3: TGTGCCAGCAGTTATGGGCGACTAGCGGGGCGATACGATGAGCAGTTCTTC.

There are a few counts of this clonotype. One junction end does not reproduce the germline sequence, and a read error may be involved. The chain employs TRBV5-1 and TRBJ1-6; no definite D call. The CDR3 loop spans 15 amino acids. CDR1 and CDR2 (germline): SGHRS, YFSETQ. The CDR3 DNA follows: TGCGCCAGCATGAGGGAGAGCTCCAATAATTCACCCCTCCACTTT. It is translated as CASMRESSNNSPLHF.

This chain uses TRBV30 with TRBJ2-3; D call uncertain. The V end lost 0 bases, the J end lost 5 bases, and 9 bases lay between the germline ends. The CDR3 is 13 residues long. Germline CDR1 and CDR2: GTSNPN and SVGIG (reference sequence). CDR3 nucleotide sequence: TGTGCCTGGAGTGTTAGGGCCCGAGATACGCAGTATTTT. Its translation is CAWSVRARDTQYF.

The rearrangement links TRBV11-2 to TRBJ1-4; the D is unclear. The CDR3 consists of 15 residues. CDR1 is SGHAT, CDR2 FQNNGV, per germline. Trimming left V 5 bases short and J 7 bases short, with 17 bases between. CDR3: CASSLGGGRGEKLFF. CDR3 nucleotides: TGTGCCAGCAGCCTTGGTGGAGGGAGAGGTGAAAAACTGTTTTTT.

The chain joins TRBV20-1 to TRBJ1-1; 8 bases agree with TRBD1. This CDR3 is 13 amino acids long. Germline trimming cut 2 bases from V and 5 bases from J; bases unmatched to any gene: 4. Germline V lookup: CDR1 DFQATT, CDR2 SNEGSKA (reference sequence). The CDR3 protein is CSARNRGGTEAFF. DNA for the CDR3: TGCAGTGCTAGAAACAGGGGGGGGACTGAAGCTTTCTTT.

The V gene is TRBV29-1, the J gene TRBJ2-2; TRBD1 agrees at 8 bases. V was pared by 6 bases and J by 6 bases, with 3 bases of the junction left unmatched. The CDR3 sequence is 12 residues long. Germline loops: CDR1 SQVTM, CDR2 ANQGSEA. Here the CDR3 DNA reads TGCAGCGTCGAACAGGGGGCCGGGGAGCTGTTTTTT. Translating gives CSVEQGAGELFF.

The chain combines TRBV20-1 with TRBJ2-3, with TRBD2 identical over 7 bases. The CDR3 covers 15 residues. Germline CDR1 DFQATT, CDR2 SNEGSKA (reference sequence). V trimming: 3 bases; J trimming: 0 bases; junction bases outside the gene matches: 6. Written as DNA, the CDR3 is TGCAGTGCTAGCGCTAGCGGATCCAGCACAGATACGCAGTATTTT. It specifies CSASASGSSTDTQYF.

This clonotype was seen more than once but under ten times. The J gene is TRBJ2-5, the V gene TRBV20-1; no clear D. V was trimmed by 4 bases and J by 4 bases, leaving 16 bases between them. Germline assignment: CDR1 DFQATT and CDR2 SNEGSKA (reference sequence). The CDR3 totals 14 residues. CDR3 coding DNA: TGCAGTGCTAAAACGGACCCGATGGGAGAGACCCAGTACTTC. Encoded protein: CSAKTDPMGETQYF.

Of note for this clonotype: The junction departs from germline at one end; a sequencing error may be responsible. The V and J genes are TRBV7-9 and TRBJ2-7; maybe TRBD1 (6 bases). CDR1 SEHNR and CDR2 FQNEAQ come from the germline V gene (reference sequence). The CDR3 spans 14 residues. The CDR3 coding sequence is TGTGCCAGCAGCTTAATAGGACAGCCGCTAAAGAGGGACTTC. Its translation is CASSLIGQPLKRDF.